This T cell receptor (beta chain) appears in the sequencing data of a study of neurological immune-mediated disorders. Study results and caveats: Healthy controls had more TCR clonal expansion than multiple sclerosis, which showed the least, whereas HTLV-1-associated myelopathy showed the most.

This clonotype was seen many times. The antigen is not known. TCRdb passed the 5' RACE reads through MiXCR, listing each CDR3 protein once. The sample shows more than 30,000 distinct CDR3 sequences, 7% to 8.5% of them seen only once. CDR1 is SGHTA, CDR2 FQGNSA, per germline. Trimming took 5 bases from V and 7 from J, leaving 12 bases between them. CDR3 length: 12 amino acids. The sample was CD4+ T cells from blood. V gene TRBV7-2 combines with J gene TRBJ2-7; D uncertain. The TCR comes from a man in his forties or fifties in good health. The CDR3 nucleotides read TGTGCCAGCAGCCGGACGAGGAATGAGCAGTACTTC. Translated, it gives CASSRTRNEQYF.